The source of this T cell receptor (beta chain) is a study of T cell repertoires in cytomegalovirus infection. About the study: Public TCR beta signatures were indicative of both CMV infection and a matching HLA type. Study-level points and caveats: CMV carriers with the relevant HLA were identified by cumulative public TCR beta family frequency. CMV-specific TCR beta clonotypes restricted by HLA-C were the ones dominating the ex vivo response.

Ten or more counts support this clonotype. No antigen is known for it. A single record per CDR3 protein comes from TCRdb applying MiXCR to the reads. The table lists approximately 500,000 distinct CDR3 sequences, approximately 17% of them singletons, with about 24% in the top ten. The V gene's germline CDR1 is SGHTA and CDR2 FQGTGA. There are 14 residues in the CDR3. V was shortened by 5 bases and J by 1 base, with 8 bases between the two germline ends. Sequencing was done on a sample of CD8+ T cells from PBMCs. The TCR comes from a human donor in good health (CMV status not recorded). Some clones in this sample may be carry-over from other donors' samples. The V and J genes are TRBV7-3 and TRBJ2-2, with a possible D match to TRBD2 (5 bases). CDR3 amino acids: CASSPEVNTGELFF. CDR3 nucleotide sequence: TGTGCCAGCAGCCCGGAGGTGAACACCGGGGAGCTGTTTTTT.